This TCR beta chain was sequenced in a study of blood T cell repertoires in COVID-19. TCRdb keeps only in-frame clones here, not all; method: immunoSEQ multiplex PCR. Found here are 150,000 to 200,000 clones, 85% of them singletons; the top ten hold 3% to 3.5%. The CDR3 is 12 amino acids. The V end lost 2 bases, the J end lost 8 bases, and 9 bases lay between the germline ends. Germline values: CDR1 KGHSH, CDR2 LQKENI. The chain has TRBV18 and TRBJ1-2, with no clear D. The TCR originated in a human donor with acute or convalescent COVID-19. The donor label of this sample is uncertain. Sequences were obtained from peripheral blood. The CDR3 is CASSPRERGYTF. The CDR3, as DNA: TGTGCCAGCTCACCAAGGGAGCGGGGCTACACCTTC.